This T cell receptor (beta chain) emerged from a study of blood T cells in healthy people across ages. The study's findings and limits: PBMCs went unsorted, and a conclusive naive versus antigen-experienced comparison was therefore prevented. More naive CD4+ cells and higher diversity were found in long-lived than in aged donors. The fall in TCR beta diversity per million T cells was roughly linear with age.

This clonotype was counted only a few times. Its antigen is unidentified. Losses at the gene ends were 0 bases for V and 6 bases for J; bases not matched to a gene: 5. The germline V gene has CDR1 DFQATT and CDR2 SNEGSKA (reference sequence). The CDR3 covers 14 residues. A second about 6 to 12 cycle PCR used barcoded and J-beta primers. The authors tagged each cDNA molecule using a template-switch adaptor with 12 random nucleotides. MiXCR, applied by TCRdb to the 5' RACE reads, yields one record per CDR3 protein. Of 980,000 or so distinct CDR3 sequences listed, 40% to 60% were seen once; the top ten hold 13%.

The clonotype originates from a man under 40 in good health. The chain couples TRBV20-1 to TRBJ2-1; 7 bases fit TRBD2. The sequenced material came from blood. CDR3 coding DNA: TGCAGTGCTAGAGACAGCGGGGCCATCAATGAGCAGTTCTTC. This codes for CSARDSGAINEQFF.